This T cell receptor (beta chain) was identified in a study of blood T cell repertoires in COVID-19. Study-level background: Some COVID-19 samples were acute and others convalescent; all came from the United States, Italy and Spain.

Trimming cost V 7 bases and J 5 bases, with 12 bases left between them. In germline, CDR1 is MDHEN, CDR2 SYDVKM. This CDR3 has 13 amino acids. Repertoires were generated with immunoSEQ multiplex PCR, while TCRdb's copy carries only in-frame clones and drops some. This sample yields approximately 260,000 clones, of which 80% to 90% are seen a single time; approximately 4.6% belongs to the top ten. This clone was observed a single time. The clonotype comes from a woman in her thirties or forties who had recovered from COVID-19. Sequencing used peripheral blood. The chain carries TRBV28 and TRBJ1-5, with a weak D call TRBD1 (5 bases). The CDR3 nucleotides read TGTGCCAGCAATCGACTGACAGATCAGCCCCAGCATTTT. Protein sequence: CASNRLTDQPQHF.